This T cell receptor (beta chain) is from a study of T cells in Graves' hyperthyroidism and ophthalmopathy. Whole-study results and caveats: Ophthalmopathy was identified by the model a median roughly six months ahead of onset.

V shed 10 bases and J 0 bases; nucleotides not matched to a gene: 5. CDR1 is SSHAT and CDR2 is FNYEAQ in the germline V gene (reference sequence). This CDR3 region has 13 residues. Using RNA transcripts as the source, TCR beta CDR3 regions were amplified. Primed by the HTBI set, a first-round RT-PCR was run on the TCR CDR3. MiXCR, applied by TCRdb to the multiplex PCR reads, yields one record per CDR3 protein. The sample consists of 550,000 to 600,000 distinct CDR3 sequences, around 45% of them appearing once. About this clonotype: Its antigen remains unknown.

The chain uses TRBV7-7 and TRBJ2-5; 7 bases are a match to TRBD2. The sample consisted of peripheral blood or thyroid tissue (not recorded which). The TCR comes from an adult woman with Graves' disease, either hyperthyroidism or ophthalmopathy (not recorded which). This CDR3 reads CAISGRYQETQYF. The CDR3 DNA follows: TGTGCCATTAGCGGGCGGTACCAAGAGACCCAGTACTTC.